These 8 T cell receptor beta chains were all obtained from the same sample, sequenced in a study of T cell responses to AZD1222 COVID-19 vaccine. Libraries were prepared by immunoSEQ multiplex PCR; TCRdb keeps only in-frame clonotypes and omits some of them. The table includes approximately 270,000 clones, around 93% detected once. Sequencing was performed on peripheral blood, taken 28 days after the second AZD1222 dose. These receptors came from an adult who received the AZD1222 COVID-19 vaccine.

This clone showed up just once. The chain couples TRBV2 to TRBJ1-1; no firm D call. Trimming shortened V by 5 bases and J by 9 bases, and 13 bases separated the two germline ends. The CDR3 sequence is 12 residues long. The germline V gene has CDR1 SNHLY and CDR2 FYNNEI. The CDR3 sequence is CASSPTGGKAFF. CDR3 sequence (DNA): TGTGCCAGCAGTCCCACGGGAGGAAAAGCTTTCTTT.

Note on this clone: This sample also contains other DNA sequences that code for the same CDR3. The rearrangement links TRBV7-9 to TRBJ1-6, with D possibly being TRBD1 (5 bases). Trimming removed 0 bases from V and 7 bases from J, with 7 bases in between. Germline CDR1 reads SEHNR; CDR2 reads FQNEAQ (reference sequence). This CDR3 has 14 residues. The CDR3 is CASSLAQGNSPLHF. DNA for the CDR3: TGTGCCAGCAGCTTAGCGCAGGGAAATTCACCCCTCCACTTT.

The chain uses TRBV5-1 and TRBJ1-2; 8 positions agree with TRBD1. J gave up 6 bases and V 1 base, and 5 bases lay outside the gene matches. CDR3 length: 14 amino acids. Germline V gene data show CDR1 as SGHRS and CDR2 as YFSETQ. The CDR3 here is CASSLIPGGNGYTF. In DNA, the CDR3 is TGCGCCAGCAGCTTGATTCCAGGGGGCAATGGCTACACCTTC. Full variable domain (rest looked up from reference TRBV5-1 and TRBJ1-2): KAGVTQTPRYLIKTRGQQVTLSCSPISGHRSVSWYQQTPGQGLQFLFEYFSETQRNKGNFPGRFSGRQFSNSRSEMNVSTLELGDSALYLCASSLIPGGNGYTFGSGTRLTVV.

The gene calls are TRBV6-5 and TRBJ1-4; no reliable D call. V was cut by 5 bases and J by 11 bases, with 15 bases left in between. The V gene's germline CDR1 is MNHEY and CDR2 SVGAGI. The length of the CDR3 is 13 residues. CDR3: CASSRNPREKLFF. CDR3 coding DNA: TGTGCCAGCAGTAGAAACCCTAGGGAGAAACTGTTTTTT.

The chain is built from TRBV7-2 and TRBJ1-1, with D unclear. CDR1 is SGHTA, CDR2 FQGNSA, per germline. There are 13 residues in the CDR3. The V end was cut by 6 bases, the J end by 3 bases, with 11 bases between. CDR3 sequence (DNA): TGTGCCAGCAGGGGAGGTCGGGACACTGAAGCTTTCTTT. Translated: CASRGGRDTEAFF.

The genes are TRBV4-2 and TRBJ2-3, with D perhaps TRBD2 (6 bases). Germline V lookup: CDR1 LGHNA, CDR2 YNFKEQ. This CDR3 is built from 17 residues. V was clipped by 0 bases and J by 4 bases, with 17 bases between them. CDR3 sequence (DNA): TGTGCCAGCAGCCAAGATACCCTCTCGCGGGGCCCAGATACGCAGTATTTT. Its protein product is CASSQDTLSRGPDTQYF.

V and J are TRBV30 and TRBJ2-5, with 9 positions matching TRBD2. Germline V gives CDR1 GTSNPN, CDR2 SVGIG (reference sequence). The CDR3 length is 15 residues. Trimming cost V 6 bases and J 7 bases; bases outside gene matches: 15. CDR3 loop: CACRQTSGPRGTQYF. The CDR3 DNA sequence: TGTGCCTGTCGACAGACTAGCGGCCCCCGGGGGACCCAGTACTTC.

The chain links TRBV7-8 to TRBJ2-7; D is possibly TRBD1 or TRBD2 (6 bases each). There are 13 residues in the CDR3. V was clipped by 3 bases and J by 7 bases, with 13 bases between them. CDR1 SGHVS and CDR2 FQNEAQ come from the germline V gene. CDR3 residues: CASSFRGAREQYF. CDR3 DNA sequence: TGTGCCAGCAGCTTTAGGGGGGCTAGGGAGCAGTACTTC.